Detailed here is one T cell receptor (beta chain). The antigen it binds to is not known. Within one base of it there is no much larger clone, and no base qualities were kept. Here V drops 2 bases and J drops 4 bases, and the junction holds 5 bases not matched to any gene. Its CDR3 holds 15 amino acids, cysteine through phenylalanine. The kept DNA is CDR3 alone, 45 bases in frame from the first base. The CDR1 and CDR2 encoded by the germline V gene are MDHEN and SYDVKM. RNA was extracted using the RNeasy kit, and about 0.5 to 1 microgram was reverse transcribed with random hexamers. The immunoSEQ multiplex PCR assay, which covers 54 Vbeta and 13 Jbeta segments, was used to amplify TCR beta CDR3 regions. To correct PCR amplification bias, a synthetic template baseline was used for both primer optimization and computational correction. The study's own analysis went as follows. Only productive sequences were kept, with reads annotated to V, D and J genes according to IMGT and analyzed in immunoSEQ Analyzer. Clonality was calculated as one minus the Shannon entropy normalized by log2 of the number of productive unique sequences. For each patient and control, public and private clones were evaluated among the 100 most prevalent clones. Clones were defined as Susac-specific when absent from the healthy and MS cohorts, from roughly 1,100 published viral clones and from other ImmuneACCESS disease sequences. TCRdb reworked the public reads: Q25 trimming with fastp, MiXCR clone assembly, productive beta chains retained. Identical CDR3 proteins give one entry, which carries the most common genes and DNA. These V and J calls rely on TCRdb rather than the paper's analysis. This sample is represented by around 200,000 distinct CDR3 sequences; roughly 95% of them were singletons. In total, the top ten clones hold approximately 0.1% of the sample.

These data come from a study of CD8 T cells in Susac syndrome (dated by TCRdb to 2018 to 2020). Broadly, across the study: Whether CD8+ T cell activation and differentiation in Susac syndrome was antigen driven was tested using repertoire sequencing.

On the study overall, not on this receptor specifically: The study acknowledged that relatively few individuals were included in the TCR sequencing and HLA analysis.

Peripheral blood CD8+ and CD4+ T cells from healthy donors, Susac syndrome patients and multiple sclerosis patients were profiled using high-throughput TCR beta sequencing. Healthy donors were included as age- and sex-matched controls. Bulk CD8+ and CD4+ T cells were purified magnetically by negative isolation, whereas CD8+ TEMRA cells were enriched by FACS. Blood was drawn into EDTA tubes, processed within 24 hours, and PBMCs were isolated by density gradient centrifugation. PBMCs intended for TCR sequencing were frozen in liquid nitrogen and were later thawed in a 37 degrees C water bath. The sorted or isolated CD4+, CD8+ and CD8+ TEMRA cells reached a purity of at least 90%.

The chain is assembled from TRBV28 and TRBJ2-1, and 7 junction bases match TRBD1. The sample taken for sequencing was CD4+ T cells from PBMCs. This receptor was taken from a human donor in good health. The bases read TGTGCCAGCAGTTTAGACAGGGAAGGTTACAATGAGCAGTTCTTC. Its translation reads: CASSLDREGYNEQFF.